The clone carrying this T cell receptor beta chain came up once. Other DNA sequences in the sample encode the same CDR3. This sample was taken from a study of blood T cell repertoires in COVID-19. On the study more broadly: The United States, Italy and Spain provided the acute and convalescent COVID-19 samples. PBMCs, B-cell-depleted T cells, or T cells provided the cDNA or gDNA that made up the material.

Per the study methods: Counts of nucleated cells, estimated from reference gene primer amplification, were obtained. Profiling relied on immunoSEQ multiplex PCR, and the TCRdb table lists in-frame clones only, not all of them. Clonal size and the V and J genes are those of that table, whereas D and trimming came from the DNA. The profile covers more than 65,000 clones, with about four fifths appearing a single time and around 47% taken by the ten largest. From germline, CDR1 is SGHRS and CDR2 YFSETQ. The CDR3 covers 13 residues. J gave up 8 bases and V 0 bases, and 2 bases lay outside the gene matches.

The TCR comes from a human donor in a cohort sampled during active COVID-19. The source material was peripheral blood. The chain joins TRBV5-1 to TRBJ1-1; 9 nucleotides line up with TRBD1. Here the CDR3 reads CASSLAGTGEAFF. CDR3 nucleotide sequence: TGCGCCAGCAGCTTGGCTGGGACAGGGGAAGCTTTCTTT.